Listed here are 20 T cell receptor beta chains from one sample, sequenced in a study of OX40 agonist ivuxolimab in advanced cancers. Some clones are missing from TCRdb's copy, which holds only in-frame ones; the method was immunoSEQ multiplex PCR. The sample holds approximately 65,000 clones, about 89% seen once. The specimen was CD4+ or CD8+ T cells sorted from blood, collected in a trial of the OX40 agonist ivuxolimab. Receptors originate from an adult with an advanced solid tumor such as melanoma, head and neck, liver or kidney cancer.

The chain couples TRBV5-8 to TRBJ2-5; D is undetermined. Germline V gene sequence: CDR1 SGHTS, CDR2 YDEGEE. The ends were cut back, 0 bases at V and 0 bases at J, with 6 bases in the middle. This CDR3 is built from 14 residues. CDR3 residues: CASSLDYNQETQYF. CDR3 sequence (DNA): TGTGCCAGCAGCTTGGACTACAACCAAGAGACCCAGTACTTC.

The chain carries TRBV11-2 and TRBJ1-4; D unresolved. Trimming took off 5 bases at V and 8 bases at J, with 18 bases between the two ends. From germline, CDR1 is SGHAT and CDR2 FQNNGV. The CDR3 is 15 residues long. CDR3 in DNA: TGTGCCAGCAGCCCCCAAGGAGGGCGCGGGGAAAAACTGTTTTTT. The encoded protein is CASSPQGGRGEKLFF. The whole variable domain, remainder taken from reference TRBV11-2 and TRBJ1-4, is EAGVAQSPRYKIIEKRQSVAFWCNPISGHATLYWYQQILGQGPKLLIQFQNNGVVDDSQLPKDRFSAERLKGVDSTLKIQPAKLEDSAVYLCASSPQGGRGEKLFFGSGTQLSVL.

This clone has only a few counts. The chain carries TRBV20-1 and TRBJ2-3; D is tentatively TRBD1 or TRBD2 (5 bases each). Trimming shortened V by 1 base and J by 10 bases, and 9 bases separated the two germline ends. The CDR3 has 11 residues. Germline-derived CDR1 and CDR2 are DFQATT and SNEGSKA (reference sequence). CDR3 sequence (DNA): TGCAGTGCTAGAGCAGGGACGCCGCAGTATTTT. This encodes CSARAGTPQYF.

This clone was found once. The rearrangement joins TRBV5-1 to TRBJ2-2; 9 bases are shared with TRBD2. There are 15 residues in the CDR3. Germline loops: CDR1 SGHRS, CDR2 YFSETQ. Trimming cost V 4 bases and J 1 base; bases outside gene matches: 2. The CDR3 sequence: CASSLAGLNTGELFF. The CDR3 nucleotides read TGCGCCAGCAGCCTAGCGGGGTTGAACACCGGGGAGCTGTTTTTT.

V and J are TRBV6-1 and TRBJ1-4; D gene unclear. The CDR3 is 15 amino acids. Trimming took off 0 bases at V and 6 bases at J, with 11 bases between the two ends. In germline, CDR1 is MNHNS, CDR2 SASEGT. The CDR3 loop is CASSEADGLDEKLFF. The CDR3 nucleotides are TGTGCCAGCAGTGAAGCCGACGGGCTGGATGAAAAACTGTTTTTT.

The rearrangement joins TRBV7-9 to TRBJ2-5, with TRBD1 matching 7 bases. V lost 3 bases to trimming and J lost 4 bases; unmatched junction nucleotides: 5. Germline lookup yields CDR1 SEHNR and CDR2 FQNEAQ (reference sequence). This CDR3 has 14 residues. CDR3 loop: CASSFQQGIETQYF. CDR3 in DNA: TGTGCCAGCAGCTTTCAACAGGGGATAGAGACCCAGTACTTC.

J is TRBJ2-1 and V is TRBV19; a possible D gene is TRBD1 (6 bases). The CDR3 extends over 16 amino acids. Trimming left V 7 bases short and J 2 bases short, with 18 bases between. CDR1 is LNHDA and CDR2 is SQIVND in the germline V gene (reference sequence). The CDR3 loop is CASKGRGVLTYNEQFF. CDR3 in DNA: TGTGCCAGTAAAGGCAGGGGAGTCCTTACCTACAATGAGCAGTTCTTC.

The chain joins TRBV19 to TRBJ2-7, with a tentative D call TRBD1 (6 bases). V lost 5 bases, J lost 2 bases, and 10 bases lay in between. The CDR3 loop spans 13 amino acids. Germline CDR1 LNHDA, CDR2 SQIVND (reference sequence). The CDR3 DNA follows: TGTGCCAGTAGTCCAGGACAGACCTACGAGCAGTACTTC. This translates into CASSPGQTYEQYF.

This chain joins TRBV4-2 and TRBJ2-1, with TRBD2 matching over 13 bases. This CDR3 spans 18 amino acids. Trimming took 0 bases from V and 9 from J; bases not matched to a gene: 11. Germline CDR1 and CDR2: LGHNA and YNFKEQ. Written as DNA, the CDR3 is TGTGCCAGCAGCCAAGAATCCCTCGGACTAGCGGGAGAGAGTGAGCAGTTCTTC. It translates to CASSQESLGLAGESEQFF.

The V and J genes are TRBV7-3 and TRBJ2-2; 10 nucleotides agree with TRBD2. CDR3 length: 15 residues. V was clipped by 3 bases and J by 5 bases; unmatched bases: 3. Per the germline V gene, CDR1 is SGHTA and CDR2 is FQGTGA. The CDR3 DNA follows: TGTGCCAGCAGCTTCACTAGCGGGACTACCGGGGAGCTGTTTTTT. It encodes CASSFTSGTTGELFF.

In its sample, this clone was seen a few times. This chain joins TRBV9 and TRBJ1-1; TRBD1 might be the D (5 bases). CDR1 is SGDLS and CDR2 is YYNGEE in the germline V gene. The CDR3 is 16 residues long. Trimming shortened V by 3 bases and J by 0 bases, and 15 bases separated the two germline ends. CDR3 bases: TGTGCCAGCAGCGGGGGACGGACTGGTCTGAACACTGAAGCTTTCTTT. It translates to CASSGGRTGLNTEAFF.

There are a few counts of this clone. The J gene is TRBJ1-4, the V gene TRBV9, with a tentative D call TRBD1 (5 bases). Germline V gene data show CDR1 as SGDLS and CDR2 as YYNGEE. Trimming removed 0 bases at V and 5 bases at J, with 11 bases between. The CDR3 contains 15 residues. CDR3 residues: CASSVGQPKNEKLFF. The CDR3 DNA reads TGTGCCAGCAGCGTAGGACAGCCCAAGAATGAAAAACTGTTTTTT.

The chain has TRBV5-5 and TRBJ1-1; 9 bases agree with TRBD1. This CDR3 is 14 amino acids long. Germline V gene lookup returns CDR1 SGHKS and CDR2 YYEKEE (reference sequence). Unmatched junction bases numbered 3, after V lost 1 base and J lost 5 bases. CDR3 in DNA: TGTGCCAGCAGCTTGTGGGACAGGGATACTGAAGCTTTCTTT. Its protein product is CASSLWDRDTEAFF.

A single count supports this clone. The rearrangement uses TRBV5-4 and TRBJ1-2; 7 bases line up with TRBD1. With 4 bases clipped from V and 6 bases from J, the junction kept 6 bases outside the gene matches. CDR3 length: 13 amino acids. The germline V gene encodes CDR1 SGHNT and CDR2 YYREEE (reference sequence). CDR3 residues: CASSADRADGYTF. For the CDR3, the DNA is TGTGCCAGCAGCGCAGACAGGGCCGATGGCTACACCTTC.

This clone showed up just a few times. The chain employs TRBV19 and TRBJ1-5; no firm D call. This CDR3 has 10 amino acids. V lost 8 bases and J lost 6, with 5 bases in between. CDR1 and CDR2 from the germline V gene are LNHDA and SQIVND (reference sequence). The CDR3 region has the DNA TGTGCCAGTCACACTCAGCCCCAGCATTTT. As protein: CASHTQPQHF. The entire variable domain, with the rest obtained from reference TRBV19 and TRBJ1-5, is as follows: DGGITQSPKYLFRKEGQNVTLSCEQNLNHDAMYWYRQDPGQGLRLIYYSQIVNDFQKGDIAEGYSVSREKKESFPLTVTSAQKNPTAFYLCASHTQPQHFGDGTRLSIL.

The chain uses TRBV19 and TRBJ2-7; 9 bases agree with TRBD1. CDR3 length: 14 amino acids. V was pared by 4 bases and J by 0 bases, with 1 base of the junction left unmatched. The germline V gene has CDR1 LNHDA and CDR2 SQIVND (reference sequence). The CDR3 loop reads CASSTQGASYEQYF. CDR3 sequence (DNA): TGTGCCAGTAGTACACAGGGGGCCTCCTACGAGCAGTACTTC.

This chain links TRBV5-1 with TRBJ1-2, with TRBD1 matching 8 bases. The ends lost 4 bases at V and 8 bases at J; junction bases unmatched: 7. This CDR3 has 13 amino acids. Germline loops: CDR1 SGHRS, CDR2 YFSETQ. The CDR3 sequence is CASSDQGAGGYTF. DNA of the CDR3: TGCGCCAGCAGCGATCAGGGGGCGGGCGGCTACACCTTC.

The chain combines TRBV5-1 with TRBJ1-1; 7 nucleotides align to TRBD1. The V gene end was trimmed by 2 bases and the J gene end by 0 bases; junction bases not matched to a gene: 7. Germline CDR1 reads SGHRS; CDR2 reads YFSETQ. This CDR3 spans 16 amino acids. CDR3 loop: CASSLRPGQLNTEAFF. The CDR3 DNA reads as TGCGCCAGCAGCTTACGGCCGGGACAGCTGAACACTGAAGCTTTCTTT.

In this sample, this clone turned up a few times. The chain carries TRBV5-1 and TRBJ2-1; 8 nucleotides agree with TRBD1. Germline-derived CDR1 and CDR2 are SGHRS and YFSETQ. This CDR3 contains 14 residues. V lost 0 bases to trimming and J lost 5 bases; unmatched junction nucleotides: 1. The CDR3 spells CASSLVDRDNEQFF. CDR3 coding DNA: TGCGCCAGCAGCTTGGTGGACAGGGACAATGAGCAGTTCTTC.

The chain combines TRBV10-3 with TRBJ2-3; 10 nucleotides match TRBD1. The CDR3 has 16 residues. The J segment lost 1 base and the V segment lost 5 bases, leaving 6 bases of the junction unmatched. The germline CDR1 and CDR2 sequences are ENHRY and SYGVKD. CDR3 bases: TGTGCCATCAGTACCTCGGACAGGGGGGGCACAGATACGCAGTATTTT. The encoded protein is CAISTSDRGGTDTQYF.